This T cell receptor (beta chain) was documented in a study of OX40 agonist ivuxolimab in advanced cancers. Generated by immunoSEQ multiplex PCR, the TCRdb table keeps only in-frame clones and is missing some. The data contain roughly 54,000 clones, 84% of them singletons. Worth noting for this clone: Its antigen is not known.

Baseline was the first blood sampling point, followed by cycle 4 day 1 and cycle 7 day 1. The CDR3 sequence is 15 residues long. CDR1 and CDR2 (germline): SGHTA, FQGNSA. With 1 base clipped from V and 7 bases from J, the junction kept 5 bases outside the gene matches. General study results and limits: There was clonal expansion of CD4+ and CD8+ blood T cells by week 6 at 0.1 to 3.0 mg/kg.

The sequence came from an adult with an advanced solid tumor such as melanoma, head and neck, liver or kidney cancer. The chain joins TRBV7-2 to TRBJ2-7, with TRBD2 matching over 12 bases. The sample here was CD4+ or CD8+ T cells sorted from blood, taken in a trial of the OX40 agonist ivuxolimab. For the CDR3, the DNA is TGTGCCAGCAGCTTAGATGGACTAGCGGGACGGGAGCAGTACTTC. This codes for CASSLDGLAGREQYF.